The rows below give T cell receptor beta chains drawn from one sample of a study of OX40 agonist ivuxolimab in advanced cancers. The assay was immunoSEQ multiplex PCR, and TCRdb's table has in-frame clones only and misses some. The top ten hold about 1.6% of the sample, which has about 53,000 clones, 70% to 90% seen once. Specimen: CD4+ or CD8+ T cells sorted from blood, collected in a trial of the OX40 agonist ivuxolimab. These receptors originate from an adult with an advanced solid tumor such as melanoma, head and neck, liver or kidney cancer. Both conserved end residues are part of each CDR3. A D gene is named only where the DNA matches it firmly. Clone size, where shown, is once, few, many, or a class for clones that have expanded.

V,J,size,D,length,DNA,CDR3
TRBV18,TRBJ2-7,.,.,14,TGTGCCAGCTCACCCCCGGGACCCATAGGCGAGCAGTACTTC,CASSPPGPIGEQYF
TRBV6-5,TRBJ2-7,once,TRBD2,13,TGTGCCAGCACCCGGACTAGCGCGAACGAGCAGTACTTC,CASTRTSANEQYF
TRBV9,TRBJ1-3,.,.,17,TGTGCCAGCAGCGTAGCGGTCGGACAGTCCTCTGGAAACACCATATATTTT,CASSVAVGQSSGNTIYF
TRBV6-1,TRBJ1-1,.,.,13,TGTGCCAGCAGTCAGGACGCCGCGACTGAAGCTTTCTTT,CASSQDAATEAFF
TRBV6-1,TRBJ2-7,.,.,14,TGTGCCAGCCAAGACCGAGGGGTCTCCTACGAGCAGTACTTC,CASQDRGVSYEQYF
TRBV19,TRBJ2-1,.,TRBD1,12,TGTGCCAGTACAATTGGGACAGACAAGCAGTTCTTC,CASTIGTDKQFF
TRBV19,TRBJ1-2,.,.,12,TGTGCCAGTAGCCACACCTTCTATGGCTACACCTTC,CASSHTFYGYTF
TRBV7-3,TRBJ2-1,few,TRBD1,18,TGTGCCAGCAGCTCGAGTGGAGGACAGGGGGCGTTCCACAATGAGCAGTTCTTC,CASSSSGGQGAFHNEQFF
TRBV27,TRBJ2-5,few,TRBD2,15,TGTGCCAGCAGTAGCGGGGGGGCCTGGGGTGAGACCCAGTACTTC,CASSSGGAWGETQYF
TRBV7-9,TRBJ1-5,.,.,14,TGTGCCAGCAGCTTCGGGACGGTAAATCAGCCCCAGCATTTT,CASSFGTVNQPQHF
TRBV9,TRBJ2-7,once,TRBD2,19,TGTGCCAGCAGCGAGGGACTAGCGGGGGGAAATCATATTACCTACGAGCAGTACTTC,CASSEGLAGGNHITYEQYF
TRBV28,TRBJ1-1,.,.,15,TGTGCCAGCAGTTCATCCGGGACGGGGGGACCTGAAGCTTTCTTT,CASSSSGTGGPEAFF
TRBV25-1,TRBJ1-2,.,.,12,TGTGCCAGCAGTTTTAGTACGGGAGGCTACACCTTC,CASSFSTGGYTF
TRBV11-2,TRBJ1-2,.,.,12,TGTGCGACTGGCAGGGTACTAAGTGGCTACACCTTC,CATGRVLSGYTF
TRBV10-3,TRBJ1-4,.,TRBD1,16,TGTGCCATCAGTGAGACCGGGACAGGGGCTCTTGAAAAACTGTTTTTT,CAISETGTGALEKLFF
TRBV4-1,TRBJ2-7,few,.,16,TGCGCCAGCAGCCAAGTGCCCCTAACCACAGGTTCCGAGCAGTACTTC,CASSQVPLTTGSEQYF
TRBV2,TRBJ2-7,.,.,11,TGTGCCAGCTTATTAGGTTACGAGCAGTACTTC,CASLLGYEQYF
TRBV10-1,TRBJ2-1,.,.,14,TGCGCCAGCAGTGAATACCGGAGCTACAATGAGCAGTTCTTC,CASSEYRSYNEQFF